This record covers a single T cell receptor (beta chain). Antigen: not known. The germline V gene encodes CDR1 GTSNPN and CDR2 SVGIG (reference sequence). CDR3 length: 15 amino acids. V trimming: 0 bases; J trimming: 0 bases; junction bases outside the gene matches: 5. TCRdb's table, derived via immunoSEQ multiplex PCR, lists solely in-frame clones and lacks some. The table has some 120,000 clones, 85% to 90% seen once. These data belong to a study of T cell responses to AZD1222 COVID-19 vaccine. The study's findings and limits: CD4 TCRs associated with vaccination spanned spike, dominating at 160-218 and 743-854.

This specimen consisted of peripheral blood, obtained on day 0 of AZD1222 vaccination. The rearrangement uses TRBV30 and TRBJ2-7; 7 bases are shared with TRBD1. The sequence derives from an adult in good health. CDR3 region: CAWSVGTANSYEQYF. As DNA, the CDR3 is TGTGCCTGGAGTGTAGGGACAGCCAACTCCTACGAGCAGTACTTC.